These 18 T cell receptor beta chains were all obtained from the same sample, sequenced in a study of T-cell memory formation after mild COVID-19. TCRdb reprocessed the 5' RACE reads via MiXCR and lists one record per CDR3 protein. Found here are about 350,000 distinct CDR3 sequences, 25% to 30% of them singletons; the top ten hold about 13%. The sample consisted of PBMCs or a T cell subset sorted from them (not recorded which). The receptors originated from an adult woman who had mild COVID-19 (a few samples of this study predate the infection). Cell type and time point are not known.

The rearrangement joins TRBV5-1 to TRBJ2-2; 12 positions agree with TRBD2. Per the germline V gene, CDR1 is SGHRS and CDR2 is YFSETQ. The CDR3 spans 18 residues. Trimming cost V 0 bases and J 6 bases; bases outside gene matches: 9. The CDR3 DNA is TGCGCCAGCAGCTTGGGACTAGCGGGAGAGAGTGTCGCCGGGGAGCTGTTTTTT. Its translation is CASSLGLAGESVAGELFF.

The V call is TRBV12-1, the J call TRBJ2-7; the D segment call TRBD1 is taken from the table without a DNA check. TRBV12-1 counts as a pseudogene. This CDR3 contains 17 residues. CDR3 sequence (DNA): TGTGCCAGCAGCCACTCAGGGCAGGGGGCCCCACTCTACGAGCAGTACTTC. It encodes CASSHSGQGAPLYEQYF.

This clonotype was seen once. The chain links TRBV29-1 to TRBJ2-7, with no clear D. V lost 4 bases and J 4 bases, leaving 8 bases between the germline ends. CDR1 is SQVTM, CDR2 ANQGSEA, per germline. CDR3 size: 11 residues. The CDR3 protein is CSVAAAYEQYF. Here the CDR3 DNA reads TGCAGCGTTGCGGCGGCGTACGAGCAGTACTTC.

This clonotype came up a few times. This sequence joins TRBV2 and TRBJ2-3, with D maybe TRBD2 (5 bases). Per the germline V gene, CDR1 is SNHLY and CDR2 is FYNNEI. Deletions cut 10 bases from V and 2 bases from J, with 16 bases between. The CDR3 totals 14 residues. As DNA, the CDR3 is TGTGCCACCAAATCCGTGGACTTCACAGATACGCAGTATTTT. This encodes CATKSVDFTDTQYF. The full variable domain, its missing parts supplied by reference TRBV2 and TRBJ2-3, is EPEVTQTPSHQVTQMGQEVILRCVPISNHLYFYWYRQILGQKVEFLVSFYNNEISEKSEIFDDQFSVERPDGSNFTLKIRSTKLEDSAMYFCATKSVDFTDTQYFGPGTRLTVL.

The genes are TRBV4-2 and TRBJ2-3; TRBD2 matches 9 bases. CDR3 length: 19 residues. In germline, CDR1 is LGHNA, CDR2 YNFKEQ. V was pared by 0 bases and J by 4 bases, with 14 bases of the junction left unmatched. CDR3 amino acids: CASSQEGLAGSWISDTQYF. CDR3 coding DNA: TGTGCCAGCAGCCAAGAGGGGCTAGCGGGAAGTTGGATCTCAGATACGCAGTATTTT.

The CDR3 is CASSALGGYTF. In DNA form, the CDR3 reads TGTGCCAGCAGCGCCCTGGGTGGCTACACCTTC. This chain connects TRBV12-3 or TRBV12-4 to TRBJ1-2; D gene unclear. This CDR3 has 11 residues. The V end lost 6 bases, the J end lost 7 bases, and 9 bases lay between the germline ends.

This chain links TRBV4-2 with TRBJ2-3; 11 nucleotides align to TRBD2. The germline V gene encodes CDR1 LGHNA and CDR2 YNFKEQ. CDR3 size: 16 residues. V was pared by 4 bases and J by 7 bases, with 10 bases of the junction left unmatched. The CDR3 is CASSRTSGRGSNTQYF. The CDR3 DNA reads TGTGCCAGCAGCCGTACTAGCGGGAGAGGGTCCAATACGCAGTATTTT.

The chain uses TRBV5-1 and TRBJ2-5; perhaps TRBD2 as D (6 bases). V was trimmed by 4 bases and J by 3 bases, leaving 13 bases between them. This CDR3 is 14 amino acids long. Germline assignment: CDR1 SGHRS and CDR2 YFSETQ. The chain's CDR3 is CASSRDFEEETQYF. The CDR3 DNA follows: TGCGCCAGCAGCAGGGACTTCGAAGAAGAGACCCAGTACTTC.

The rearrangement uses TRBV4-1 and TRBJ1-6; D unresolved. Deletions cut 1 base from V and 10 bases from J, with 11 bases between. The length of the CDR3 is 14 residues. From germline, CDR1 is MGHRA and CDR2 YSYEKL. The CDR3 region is CASSQVVTESPLHF. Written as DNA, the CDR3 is TGCGCCAGCAGCCAAGTAGTGACGGAGTCACCCCTCCACTTT.

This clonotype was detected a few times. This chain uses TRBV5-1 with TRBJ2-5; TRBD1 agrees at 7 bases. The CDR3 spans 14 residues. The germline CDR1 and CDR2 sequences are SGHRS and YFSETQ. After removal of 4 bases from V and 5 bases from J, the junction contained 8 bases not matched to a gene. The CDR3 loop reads CASSVTGVGETQYF. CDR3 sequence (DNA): TGCGCCAGCAGCGTAACAGGGGTCGGGGAGACCCAGTACTTC.

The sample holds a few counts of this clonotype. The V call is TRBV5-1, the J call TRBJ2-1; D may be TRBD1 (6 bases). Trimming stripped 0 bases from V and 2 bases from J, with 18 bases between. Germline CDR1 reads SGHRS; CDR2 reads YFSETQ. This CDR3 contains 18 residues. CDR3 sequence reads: CASSLDSAAGVAYNEQFF. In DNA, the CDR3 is TGCGCCAGCAGCTTGGATTCGGCGGCAGGGGTTGCCTACAATGAGCAGTTCTTC.

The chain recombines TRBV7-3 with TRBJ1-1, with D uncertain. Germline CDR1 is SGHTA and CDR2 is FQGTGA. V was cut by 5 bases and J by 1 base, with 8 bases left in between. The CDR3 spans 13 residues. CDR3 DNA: TGTGCCAGCAGCCATTCATCGAACACTGAAGCTTTCTTT. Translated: CASSHSSNTEAFF.

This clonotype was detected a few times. The CDR3 bases are TGTGCCAGCAGTTACCGGACAGACCGGCCCTACAATGAGCAGTTCTTC. It is translated as CASSYRTDRPYNEQFF. The chain links TRBV6-5 to TRBJ2-1; tentative D call: TRBD1 (6 bases). The CDR3 contains 16 residues. Trimming removed 2 bases from V and 2 bases from J, with 13 bases in between. CDR1 and CDR2 from the germline V gene are MNHEY and SVGAGI.

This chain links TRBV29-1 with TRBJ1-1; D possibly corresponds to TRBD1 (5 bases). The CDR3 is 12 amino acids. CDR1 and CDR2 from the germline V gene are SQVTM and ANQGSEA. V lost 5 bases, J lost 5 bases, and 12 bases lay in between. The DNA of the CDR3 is TGCAGCGTTATAGTGGGGGGTACTGAAGCTTTCTTT. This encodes CSVIVGGTEAFF.

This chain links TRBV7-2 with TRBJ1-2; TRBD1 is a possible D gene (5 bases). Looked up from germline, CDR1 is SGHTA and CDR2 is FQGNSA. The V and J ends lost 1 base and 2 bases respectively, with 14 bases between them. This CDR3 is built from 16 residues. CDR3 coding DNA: TGTGCCAGCAGCTTAGTCTATCTAACAGGAAACTATGGCTACACCTTC. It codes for CASSLVYLTGNYGYTF.

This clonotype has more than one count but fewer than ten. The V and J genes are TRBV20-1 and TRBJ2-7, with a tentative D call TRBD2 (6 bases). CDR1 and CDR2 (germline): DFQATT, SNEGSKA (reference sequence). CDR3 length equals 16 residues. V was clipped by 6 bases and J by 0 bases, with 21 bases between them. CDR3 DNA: TGCAGTGCCAGAACGGGGCGGGATTGGTACTCCTACGAGCAGTACTTC. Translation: CSARTGRDWYSYEQYF.

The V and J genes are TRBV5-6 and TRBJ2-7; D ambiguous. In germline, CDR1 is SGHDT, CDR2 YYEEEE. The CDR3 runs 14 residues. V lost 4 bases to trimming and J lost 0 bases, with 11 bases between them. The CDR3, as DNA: TGTGCCAGCAGCCCTACTGGGAACTCCTACGAGCAGTACTTC. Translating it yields CASSPTGNSYEQYF.

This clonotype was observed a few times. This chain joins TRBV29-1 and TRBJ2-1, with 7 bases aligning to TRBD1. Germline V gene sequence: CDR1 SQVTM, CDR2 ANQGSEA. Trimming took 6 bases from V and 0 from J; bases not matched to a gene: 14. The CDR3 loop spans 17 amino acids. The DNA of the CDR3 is TGCAGCGTCCCGAGGGGGCCATTCGGTAGCTCCTACAATGAGCAGTTCTTC. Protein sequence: CSVPRGPFGSSYNEQFF.